This TCR beta chain was recovered during a study of T cell changes during pregnancy in multiple sclerosis. Profiling relied on immunoSEQ multiplex PCR, and the TCRdb table lists in-frame clones only, not all of them. Here the sample spans 48,000 or so clones, 88% being singletons. CDR1 and CDR2 (germline): SEHNR, FQNEAQ (reference sequence). The ends lost 4 bases at V and 4 bases at J; junction bases unmatched: 1. CDR3 length equals 15 residues. The V gene is TRBV7-9, the J gene TRBJ2-1, with 13 nucleotides matching TRBD2. The sequence came from a female donor with multiple sclerosis, enrolled in a pregnancy study. This specimen was CD4+ T cells from peripheral blood mononuclear cells, taken in the second trimester of pregnancy. Here the CDR3 DNA reads TGTGCCAGCAGCTGGACTAGCGGGAGTTACAATGAGCAGTTCTTC. This translates into CASSWTSGSYNEQFF. The entire variable domain, with the rest obtained from reference TRBV7-9 and TRBJ2-1, is as follows: DTGVSQNPRHKITKRGQNVTFRCDPISEHNRLYWYRQTLGQGPEFLTYFQNEAQLEKSRLLSDRFSAERPKGSFSTLEIQRTEQGDSAMYLCASSWTSGSYNEQFFGPGTRLTVL.